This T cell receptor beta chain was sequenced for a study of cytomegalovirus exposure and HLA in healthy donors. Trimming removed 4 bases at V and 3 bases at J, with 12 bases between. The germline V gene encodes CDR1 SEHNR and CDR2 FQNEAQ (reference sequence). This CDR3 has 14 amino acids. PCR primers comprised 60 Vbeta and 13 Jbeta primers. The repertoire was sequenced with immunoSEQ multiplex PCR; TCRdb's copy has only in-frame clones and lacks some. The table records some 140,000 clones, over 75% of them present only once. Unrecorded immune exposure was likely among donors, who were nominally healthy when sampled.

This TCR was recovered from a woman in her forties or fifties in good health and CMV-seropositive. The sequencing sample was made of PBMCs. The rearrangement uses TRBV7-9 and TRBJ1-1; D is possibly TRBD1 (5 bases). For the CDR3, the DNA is TGTGCCAGCAGCTCTCCGGCGGGGGACACTGAAGCTTTCTTT. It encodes CASSSPAGDTEAFF.